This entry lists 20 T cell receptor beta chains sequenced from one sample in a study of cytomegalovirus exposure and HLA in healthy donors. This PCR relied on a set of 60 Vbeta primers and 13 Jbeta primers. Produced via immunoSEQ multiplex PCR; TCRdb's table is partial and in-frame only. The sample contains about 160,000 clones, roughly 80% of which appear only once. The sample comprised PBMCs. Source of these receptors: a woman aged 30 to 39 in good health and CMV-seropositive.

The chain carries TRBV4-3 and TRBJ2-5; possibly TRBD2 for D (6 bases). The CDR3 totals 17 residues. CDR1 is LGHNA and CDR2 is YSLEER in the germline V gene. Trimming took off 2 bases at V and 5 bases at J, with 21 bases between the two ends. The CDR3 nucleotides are TGCGCCAGCAGCCAAAGGGGCGGAGGGCCCTCCGGGGAGACCCAGTACTTC. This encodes CASSQRGGGPSGETQYF.

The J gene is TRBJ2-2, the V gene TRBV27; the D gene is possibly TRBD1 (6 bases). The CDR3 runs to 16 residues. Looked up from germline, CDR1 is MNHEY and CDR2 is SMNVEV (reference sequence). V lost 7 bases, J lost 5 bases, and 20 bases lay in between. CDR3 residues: CASTPADQGWTGELFF. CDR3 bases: TGTGCCAGCACCCCCGCCGATCAGGGGTGGACCGGGGAGCTGTTTTTT.

CDR3 loop: CASTPAGGNYGYTF. In DNA, the CDR3 is TGTGCCAGCACCCCCGCAGGGGGGAACTATGGCTACACCTTC. V and J are TRBV28 and TRBJ1-2; 7 bases line up with TRBD1. The CDR3 is made up of 14 amino acids. CDR1 and CDR2 from the germline V gene are MDHEN and SYDVKM. V gave up 7 bases and J gave up 2 bases; unmatched junction bases: 7.

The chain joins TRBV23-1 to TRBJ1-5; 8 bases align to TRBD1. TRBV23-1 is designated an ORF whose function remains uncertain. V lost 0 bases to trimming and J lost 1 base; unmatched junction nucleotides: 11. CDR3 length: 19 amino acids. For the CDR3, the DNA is TGCGCCAGCAGTCAATCCGGGACAGGAATAGCGAGGAGCAATCAGCCCCAGCATTTT. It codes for CASSQSGTGIARSNQPQHF.

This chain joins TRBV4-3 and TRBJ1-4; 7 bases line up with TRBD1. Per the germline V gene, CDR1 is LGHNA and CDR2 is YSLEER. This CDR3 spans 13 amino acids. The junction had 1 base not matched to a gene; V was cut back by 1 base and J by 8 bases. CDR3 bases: TGCGCCAGCAGCCAAGTGGACAGGGAAAAACTGTTTTTT. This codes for CASSQVDREKLFF.

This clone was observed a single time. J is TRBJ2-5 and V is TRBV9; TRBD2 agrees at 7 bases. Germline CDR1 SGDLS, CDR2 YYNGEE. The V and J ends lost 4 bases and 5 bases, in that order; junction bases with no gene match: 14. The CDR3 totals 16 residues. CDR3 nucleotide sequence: TGTGCCAGCAGCCCCCAACCTAGCGGCGGGTGGGAGACCCAGTACTTC. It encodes CASSPQPSGGWETQYF.

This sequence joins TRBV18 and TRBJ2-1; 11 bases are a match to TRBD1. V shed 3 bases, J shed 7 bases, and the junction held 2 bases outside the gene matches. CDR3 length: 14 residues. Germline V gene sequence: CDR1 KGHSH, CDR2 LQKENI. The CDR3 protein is CASSPRDRGNEQFF. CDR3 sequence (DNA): TGTGCCAGCTCACCGAGGGACAGGGGGAATGAGCAGTTCTTC. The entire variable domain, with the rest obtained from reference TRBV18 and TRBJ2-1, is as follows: NAGVMQNPRHLVRRRGQEARLRCSPMKGHSHVYWYRQLPEEGLKFMVYLQKENIIDESGMPKERFSAEFPKEGPSILRIQQVVRGDSAAYFCASSPRDRGNEQFFGPGTRLTVL.

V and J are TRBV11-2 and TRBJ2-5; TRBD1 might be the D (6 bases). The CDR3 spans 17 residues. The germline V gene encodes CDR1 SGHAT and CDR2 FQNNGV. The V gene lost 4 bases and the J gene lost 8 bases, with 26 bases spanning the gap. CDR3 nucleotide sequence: TGTGCCAGCAGCTCCCGAAAGAGCAGGGGCTTGAAGGATACCCAGTACTTC. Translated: CASSSRKSRGLKDTQYF.

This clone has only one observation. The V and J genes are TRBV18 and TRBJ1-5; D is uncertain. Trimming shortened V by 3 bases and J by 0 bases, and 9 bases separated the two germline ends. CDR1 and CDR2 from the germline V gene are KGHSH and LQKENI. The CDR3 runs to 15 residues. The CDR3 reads CASSPSSNSNQPQHF. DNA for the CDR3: TGTGCCAGCTCACCGAGCTCCAATAGCAATCAGCCCCAGCATTTT.

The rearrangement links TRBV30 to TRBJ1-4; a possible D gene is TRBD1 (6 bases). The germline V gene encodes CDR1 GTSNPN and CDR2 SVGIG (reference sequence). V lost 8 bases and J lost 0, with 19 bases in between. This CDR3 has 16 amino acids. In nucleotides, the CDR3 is TGTGCCGGGACGGGGGGGGCGTATGCAACTAATGAAAAACTGTTTTTT. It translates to CAGTGGAYATNEKLFF. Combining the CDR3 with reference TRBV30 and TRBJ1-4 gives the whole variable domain SQTIHQWPATLVQPVGSPLSLECTVEGTSNPNLYWYRQAAGRGLQLLFYSVGIGQISSEVPQNLSASRPQDRQFILSSKKLLLSDSGFYLCAGTGGAYATNEKLFFGSGTQLSVL.

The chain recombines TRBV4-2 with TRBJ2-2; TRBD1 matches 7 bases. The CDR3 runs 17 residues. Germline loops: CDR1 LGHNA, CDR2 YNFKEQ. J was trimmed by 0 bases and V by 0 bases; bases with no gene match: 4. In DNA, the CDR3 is TGTGCCAGCAGCCAAGACTTGGGACAGACGAACACCGGGGAGCTGTTTTTT. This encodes CASSQDLGQTNTGELFF.

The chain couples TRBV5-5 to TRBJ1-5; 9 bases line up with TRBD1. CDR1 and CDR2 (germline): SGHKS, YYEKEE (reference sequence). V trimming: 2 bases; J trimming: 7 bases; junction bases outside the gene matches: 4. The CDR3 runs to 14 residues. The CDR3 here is CASSFGTGGQPQHF. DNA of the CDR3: TGTGCCAGCAGCTTTGGTACAGGGGGCCAGCCCCAGCATTTT.

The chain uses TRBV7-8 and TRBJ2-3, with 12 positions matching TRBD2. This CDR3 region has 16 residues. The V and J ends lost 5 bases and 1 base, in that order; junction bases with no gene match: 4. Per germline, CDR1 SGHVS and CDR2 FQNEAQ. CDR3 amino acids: CASSPRTSGGTDTQYF. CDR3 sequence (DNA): TGTGCCAGCAGCCCCCGGACTAGCGGGGGCACAGATACGCAGTATTTT.

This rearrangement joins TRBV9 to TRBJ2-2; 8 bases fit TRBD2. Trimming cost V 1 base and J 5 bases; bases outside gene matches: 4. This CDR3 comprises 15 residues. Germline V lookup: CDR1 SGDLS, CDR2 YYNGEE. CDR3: CASSVRGGSTGELFF. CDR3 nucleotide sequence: TGTGCCAGCAGCGTACGCGGGGGGTCAACCGGGGAGCTGTTTTTT.

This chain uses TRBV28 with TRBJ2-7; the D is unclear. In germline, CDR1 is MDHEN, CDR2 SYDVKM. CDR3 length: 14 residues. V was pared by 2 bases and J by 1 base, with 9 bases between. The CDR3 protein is CASSLATGSYEQYF. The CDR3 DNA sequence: TGTGCCAGCAGTTTAGCAACGGGTTCCTACGAGCAGTACTTC. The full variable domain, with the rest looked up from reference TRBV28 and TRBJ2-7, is DVKVTQSSRYLVKRTGEKVFLECVQDMDHENMFWYRQDPGLGLRLIYFSYDVKMKEKGDIPEGYSVSREKKERFSLILESASTNQTSMYLCASSLATGSYEQYFGPGTRLTVT.

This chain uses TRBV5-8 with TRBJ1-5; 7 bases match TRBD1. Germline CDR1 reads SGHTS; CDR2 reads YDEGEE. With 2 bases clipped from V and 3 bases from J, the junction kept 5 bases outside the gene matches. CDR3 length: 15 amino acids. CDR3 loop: CASSFPDRLNQPQHF. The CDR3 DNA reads TGTGCCAGCAGCTTCCCGGACAGGCTCAATCAGCCCCAGCATTTT.

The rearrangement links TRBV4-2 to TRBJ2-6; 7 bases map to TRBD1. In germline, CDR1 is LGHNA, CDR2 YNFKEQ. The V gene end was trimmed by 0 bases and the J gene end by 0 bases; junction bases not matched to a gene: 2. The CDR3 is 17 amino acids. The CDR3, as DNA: TGTGCCAGCAGCCAAGATGGGGACAGCTCTGGGGCCAACGTCCTGACTTTC. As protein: CASSQDGDSSGANVLTF.

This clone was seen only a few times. The CDR3 DNA reads TGTGCCAGCCCTGGGGGCCGCGAGCAGTACTTC. It is translated as CASPGGREQYF. J is TRBJ2-7 and V is TRBV27; a possible D gene is TRBD1 (6 bases). Germline lookup yields CDR1 MNHEY and CDR2 SMNVEV (reference sequence). This CDR3 is built from 11 residues. Trimming took 8 bases from V and 6 from J, leaving 11 bases between them.

The CDR3 sequence is CASSYARSGANVLTF. As DNA, the CDR3 is TGTGCCAGCAGTTATGCGCGCTCTGGGGCCAACGTCCTGACTTTC. The V and J genes are TRBV6-6 and TRBJ2-6; no firm D call. The CDR3 extends over 15 amino acids. Between the trimmed V and J ends, which lost 3 bases and 0 bases, there was a span of 6 bases. Germline CDR1 reads MNHNY; CDR2 reads SVGAGI (reference sequence).

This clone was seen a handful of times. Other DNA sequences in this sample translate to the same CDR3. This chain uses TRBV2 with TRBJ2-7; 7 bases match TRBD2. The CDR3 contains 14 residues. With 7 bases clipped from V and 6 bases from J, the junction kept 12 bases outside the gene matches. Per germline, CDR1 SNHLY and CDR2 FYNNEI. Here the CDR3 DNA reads TGTGCCAGCACCAAGGGAGGGGACGCCATCGAGCAGTACTTC. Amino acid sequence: CASTKGGDAIEQYF.